The 10 T cell receptor beta chains below were found in one sample sequenced in a study of CD8 T cells in ankylosing spondylitis. TCRdb itself ran the 5' RACE reads through MiXCR, one entry per CDR3 protein. The top ten hold 7.5% to 9% of the sample, which has hundreds of thousands of distinct CDR3 sequences, roughly 20% seen once. The source material was blood, either unsorted or a sorted T cell fraction (not recorded which). The source of these receptors is a male donor with ankylosing spondylitis or in good health (not recorded which).

This rearrangement joins TRBV15 to TRBJ2-1, with D tentatively TRBD2 (6 bases). Between the trimmed V and J ends, which lost 1 base and 0 bases, there was a span of 10 bases. The length of the CDR3 is 16 residues. The germline CDR1 and CDR2 sequences are LNHNV and YYDKDF (reference sequence). DNA for the CDR3: TGTGCCACCAGCAGAGCTGGAGGGAGCTCCTACAATGAGCAGTTCTTC. Translating it yields CATSRAGGSSYNEQFF.

This clonotype occurred a few times. This chain uses TRBV9 with TRBJ1-4; D is possibly TRBD1 (6 bases). V lost 4 bases and J 7 bases, leaving 14 bases between the germline ends. Germline lookup yields CDR1 SGDLS and CDR2 YYNGEE. CDR3 length equals 14 residues. CDR3 sequence: CASSSGTRGEKLFF. CDR3 DNA sequence: TGTGCCAGCAGCAGCGGGACAAGGGGTGAAAAACTGTTTTTT.

This clonotype showed up just a few times. The chain is built from TRBV9 and TRBJ2-3; 9 bases match TRBD1. The CDR3 length is 16 residues. In germline, CDR1 is SGDLS, CDR2 YYNGEE. The trim removed 3 bases at V and 6 bases at J, leaving 11 bases unmatched. CDR3 region: CASSGGIGTGMDTQYF. CDR3 DNA: TGTGCCAGCAGCGGAGGGATTGGGACAGGGATGGATACGCAGTATTTT. Full variable domain (remainder filled in from reference TRBV9 and TRBJ2-3): DSGVTQTPKHLITATGQRVTLRCSPRSGDLSVYWYQQSLDQGLQFLIQYYNGEERAKGNILERFSAQQFPDLHSELNLSSLELGDSALYFCASSGGIGTGMDTQYFGPGTRLTVL.

The chain recombines TRBV20-1 with TRBJ2-5, with D hard to call. V was shortened by 6 bases and J by 2 bases, with 22 bases between the two germline ends. CDR1 is DFQATT, CDR2 SNEGSKA, per germline (reference sequence). The CDR3 has 16 residues. CDR3 coding DNA: TGCAGTGCATTAGACGTCCCCCAATTTAAACAAGAGACCCAGTACTTC. Translated, it gives CSALDVPQFKQETQYF.

This clonotype appeared a few times. V gene TRBV5-1 combines with J gene TRBJ2-1; TRBD1 is a possible D gene (5 bases). CDR1 is SGHRS, CDR2 YFSETQ, per germline. The CDR3 covers 12 residues. V was clipped by 3 bases and J by 5 bases, with 6 bases between them. The DNA of the CDR3 is TGCGCCAGCAGCTGGGGCGACAATGAGCAGTTCTTC. This translates into CASSWGDNEQFF.

The gene calls are TRBV7-8 and TRBJ2-7; tentative D call: TRBD2 (6 bases). This CDR3 has 13 amino acids. Germline CDR1 is SGHVS and CDR2 is FQNEAQ. V lost 6 bases and J 0 bases, leaving 9 bases between the germline ends. The CDR3 DNA is TGTGCCAGCAGGCGGGGCGACTCCTACGAGCAGTACGTC. It encodes CASRRGDSYEQYV.

J is TRBJ2-5 and V is TRBV12-3 or TRBV12-4; no clear D gene. The V and J ends lost 1 base and 0 bases respectively, with 12 bases between them. The CDR3 has 16 residues. The CDR3 spells CASSLGTTSYQETQYF. The CDR3 DNA sequence: TGTGCCAGCAGTTTAGGTACGACCTCCTACCAAGAGACCCAGTACTTC.

This clonotype was picked up a small number of times. The gene calls are TRBV29-1 and TRBJ2-1; no reliable D call. The CDR3 is made up of 11 amino acids. Germline lookup yields CDR1 SQVTM and CDR2 ANQGSEA. The V end lost 6 bases, the J end lost 8 bases, and 11 bases lay between the germline ends. CDR3 nucleotides: TGCAGCGTCACCCTCCTGGATGAGCAGTTCTTC. It is translated as CSVTLLDEQFF.

There are a few counts of this clonotype. V is TRBV6-1 and J is TRBJ1-6, with TRBD1 matching over 9 bases. Germline V lookup: CDR1 MNHNS, CDR2 SASEGT. The CDR3 has 15 residues. V lost 6 bases and J lost 8; bases outside the gene matches: 8. The CDR3 DNA sequence: TGTGCCAGCAGCACCGGACAGGGGTTATATTCACCCCTCCACTTT. Translating gives CASSTGQGLYSPLHF.

The rearrangement uses TRBV5-1 and TRBJ2-1; 11 bases match TRBD2. This CDR3 contains 18 residues. Trimming at V came to 0 bases and at J to 0 bases, leaving 5 bases not matched to a gene. Germline V gives CDR1 SGHRS, CDR2 YFSETQ. In DNA form, the CDR3 reads TGCGCCAGCAGCTTGGCCGGGACTAGCGGCCTCTCCTACAATGAGCAGTTCTTC. Its protein is CASSLAGTSGLSYNEQFF.